A single sample is the source of the 20 T cell receptor beta chains below, sequenced in a study of a mutant IDH1 vaccine in newly diagnosed glioma. Repertoires were generated with immunoSEQ multiplex PCR, while TCRdb's copy carries only in-frame clones and drops some. The sample has 50,000 to 60,000 clones; around 80% are singletons. Time point denoted: week 5, during vaccination. Vaccinated patients received 300 ug of mutant IDH1 20-mer peptide per dose, with topical imiquimod. Their specific antigens are unknown. This specimen was PBMCs, taken from a glioma patient whose treatment included an IDH1 peptide vaccine. These receptors were obtained from a man aged 45-60 years with glioma.

The V call is TRBV18, the J call TRBJ1-5, with 8 bases matching TRBD1. This CDR3 spans 18 amino acids. CDR1 KGHSH and CDR2 LQKENI come from the germline V gene. With V trimmed by 3 bases and J by 1 base, 11 bases remained unmatched. CDR3: CASSPTQQGVKSNQPQHF. The CDR3 region has the DNA TGTGCCAGCTCACCCACCCAACAGGGGGTTAAGAGCAATCAGCCCCAGCATTTT.

This chain joins TRBV13 and TRBJ1-1; TRBD1 matches 10 bases. The CDR3 is 16 residues long. In germline, CDR1 is PRHDT, CDR2 FYEKMQ (reference sequence). V shed 4 bases and J 1 base; nucleotides not matched to a gene: 6. The DNA of the CDR3 is TGTGCCAGCAGCTCCCCCCGGACAGGGGGGAACACTGAAGCTTTCTTT. It encodes CASSSPRTGGNTEAFF.

V gene TRBV5-1 combines with J gene TRBJ2-1; 11 bases are a match to TRBD2. Trimming at V came to 4 bases and at J to 7 bases, leaving 10 bases not matched to a gene. This CDR3 contains 16 residues. Germline V gives CDR1 SGHRS, CDR2 YFSETQ. The CDR3 bases are TGCGCCAGCAGCACCAACCTAGCGGGGGGCCTTAATGAGCAGTTCTTC. Translation: CASSTNLAGGLNEQFF.

The chain has TRBV19 and TRBJ1-5; 12 bases agree with TRBD1. Trimming cost V 2 bases and J 1 base; bases outside gene matches: 9. This CDR3 has 19 residues. CDR1 LNHDA and CDR2 SQIVND come from the germline V gene (reference sequence). The CDR3 nucleotides read TGTGCCAGTAGTATACTCCCGGGACAGGGGGCAATAAGCAATCAGCCCCAGCATTTT. Its translation is CASSILPGQGAISNQPQHF. Combining the CDR3 with reference TRBV19 and TRBJ1-5 gives the whole variable domain DGGITQSPKYLFRKEGQNVTLSCEQNLNHDAMYWYRQDPGQGLRLIYYSQIVNDFQKGDIAEGYSVSREKKESFPLTVTSAQKNPTAFYLCASSILPGQGAISNQPQHFGDGTRLSIL.

This chain connects TRBV6-1 to TRBJ1-2; D ambiguous. The germline V gene has CDR1 MNHNS and CDR2 SASEGT. CDR3 length: 14 residues. Trimming removed 2 bases at V and 2 bases at J, with 9 bases between. The CDR3 nucleotides are TGTGCCAGCAGTGAAATCTCGGGGAACTATGGCTACACCTTC. Its translation: CASSEISGNYGYTF.

This clone was recorded a few times. The J gene is TRBJ2-2, the V gene TRBV11-3; possible D gene TRBD1, 6 bases. Germline V CDR1 and CDR2: SGHNT, YENEEA. The ends were cut back, 5 bases at V and 5 bases at J, with 9 bases in the middle. CDR3 length equals 13 residues. CDR3 bases: TGTGCCAGCAGCACCACAGGGACCGGGGAGCTGTTTTTT. It specifies CASSTTGTGELFF.

The gene calls are TRBV6-5 and TRBJ1-2; D perhaps matches TRBD1 (5 bases). There are 13 residues in the CDR3. Trimming left V 10 bases short and J 2 bases short, with 14 bases between. Germline V gene data show CDR1 as MNHEY and CDR2 as SVGAGI. The CDR3, as DNA: TGTGCCACGAAACGGGACCCAAACTATGGCTACACCTTC. Its translation is CATKRDPNYGYTF.

A single count supports this clone. CDR3 nucleotides: TGTGCCAGCGCGGGGGCGAGAACCGGGGAGCTGTTTTTT. This gives the protein CASAGARTGELFF. This chain joins TRBV9 and TRBJ2-2, with a tentative D call TRBD2 (7 bases). V was trimmed by 7 bases and J by 5 bases, leaving 12 bases between them. CDR1 is SGDLS and CDR2 is YYNGEE in the germline V gene. CDR3 size: 13 residues.

The J gene is TRBJ2-6, the V gene TRBV28, with D possibly being TRBD1 (5 bases). V was pared by 7 bases and J by 0 bases, with 13 bases between. From germline, CDR1 is MDHEN and CDR2 SYDVKM. The CDR3 loop spans 16 amino acids. CDR3 DNA sequence: TGTGCCAGCAATGGGGCGCTCTACTCTGGGGCCAACGTCCTGACTTTC. This translates into CASNGALYSGANVLTF. The complete variable domain, with remaining parts taken from reference TRBV28 and TRBJ2-6, reads DVKVTQSSRYLVKRTGEKVFLECVQDMDHENMFWYRQDPGLGLRLIYFSYDVKMKEKGDIPEGYSVSREKKERFSLILESASTNQTSMYLCASNGALYSGANVLTFGAGSRLTVL.

The genes are TRBV19 and TRBJ2-4; the D is unclear. The CDR3 extends over 12 amino acids. Deletions cut 5 bases from V and 5 bases from J, with 7 bases between. The V gene's germline CDR1 is LNHDA and CDR2 SQIVND (reference sequence). The CDR3 DNA follows: TGTGCCAGTAGTGCGGACCAAAACATTCAGTACTTC. This sequence encodes CASSADQNIQYF.

There are a few counts of this clone. The chain employs TRBV6-6 and TRBJ2-7; 11 bases align to TRBD1. Trimming took 4 bases from V and 6 from J; bases not matched to a gene: 11. This CDR3 is built from 16 residues. Germline CDR1 is MNHNY and CDR2 is SVGAGI (reference sequence). The CDR3 coding sequence is TGTGCCAGCAGTTCCACAAATGGACAGGGGGCAGTCGAGCAGTACTTC. Amino acid sequence: CASSSTNGQGAVEQYF.

The rearrangement links TRBV5-8 to TRBJ1-1; D remains unclear. This CDR3 region has 13 residues. Trimming removed 1 base from V and 0 bases from J, with 4 bases in between. Germline values: CDR1 SGHTS, CDR2 YDEGEE. CDR3 loop: CASSLKVNTEAFF. The CDR3 region has the DNA TGTGCCAGCAGCTTGAAGGTGAACACTGAAGCTTTCTTT.

The V gene is TRBV7-2, the J gene TRBJ1-4, with D possibly being TRBD1 (5 bases). This CDR3 comprises 16 residues. Per the germline V gene, CDR1 is SGHTA and CDR2 is FQGNSA. V was cut by 5 bases and J by 6 bases, with 19 bases left in between. As DNA, the CDR3 is TGTGCCAGCAGCCGGGGACGTTATGGAGGCGATGAAAAACTGTTTTTT. Its protein is CASSRGRYGGDEKLFF.

The J gene is TRBJ1-5, the V gene TRBV15, with D possibly matching TRBD1 (5 bases). Between the trimmed V and J ends, which lost 0 bases and 5 bases, there was a span of 20 bases. CDR1 and CDR2 from the germline V gene are LNHNV and YYDKDF (reference sequence). This CDR3 is built from 18 residues. This CDR3 reads CATSRDGREGMGDQPQHF. CDR3 sequence (DNA): TGTGCCACCAGCAGAGATGGTCGGGAGGGAATGGGGGATCAGCCCCAGCATTTT.

The chain joins TRBV5-6 to TRBJ2-6; TRBD1 might be the D (6 bases). The CDR3 extends over 15 amino acids. Trimming stripped 6 bases from V and 2 bases from J, with 12 bases between. Germline assignment: CDR1 SGHDT and CDR2 YYEEEE. CDR3 protein: CASTVGGAGANVLTF. CDR3 nucleotides: TGTGCCAGCACCGTTGGGGGCGCTGGGGCCAACGTCCTGACTTTC. Together with reference TRBV5-6 and TRBJ2-6, the CDR3 gives the full variable domain: DAGVTQSPTHLIKTRGQQVTLRCSPKSGHDTVSWYQQALGQGPQFIFQYYEEEERQRGNFPDRFSGHQFPNYSSELNVNALLLGDSALYLCASTVGGAGANVLTFGAGSRLTVL.

The chain links TRBV14 to TRBJ1-6; D perhaps matches TRBD1 (5 bases). The CDR3 is made up of 15 amino acids. The germline V and J ends were trimmed by 1 base and 7 bases, with 11 bases remaining between them. The germline CDR1 and CDR2 sequences are SGHDN and FVKESK. The CDR3 loop reads CASSQGQGGNSPLHF. The CDR3 DNA is TGTGCCAGCAGCCAAGGGCAGGGTGGGAATTCACCCCTCCACTTT.

The V gene is TRBV7-9, the J gene TRBJ1-2, with D possibly TRBD1 on 5 matching bases. V lost 10 bases to trimming and J lost 1 base, with 22 bases between them. In germline, CDR1 is SEHNR, CDR2 FQNEAQ (reference sequence). This CDR3 has 16 amino acids. CDR3 coding DNA: TGTGCCACTCCTCCAGGGAACCTCCCCTTTAACTATGGCTACACCTTC. It translates to CATPPGNLPFNYGYTF.

This clone was detected only once. The rearrangement links TRBV5-6 to TRBJ2-5; D ambiguous. The V end lost 1 base, the J end lost 5 bases, and 15 bases lay between the germline ends. CDR3 length: 15 amino acids. Germline CDR1 is SGHDT and CDR2 is YYEEEE. The CDR3 sequence is CASSLRFYFKETQYF. The CDR3 DNA sequence: TGTGCCAGCAGCTTGAGGTTTTACTTCAAGGAGACCCAGTACTTC.

The chain employs TRBV2 and TRBJ2-3; the D is unclear. Between the trimmed V and J ends, which lost 5 bases and 0 bases, there was a span of 3 bases. This CDR3 is 12 amino acids long. Germline CDR1 is SNHLY and CDR2 is FYNNEI. The CDR3 here is CASSFSTDTQYF. DNA for the CDR3: TGTGCCAGCAGTTTTAGCACAGATACGCAGTATTTT.

V usage is TRBV14 and J usage is TRBJ1-1, with D uncertain. The CDR3 is made up of 13 amino acids. The V and J ends lost 4 bases and 2 bases respectively, with 8 bases between them. CDR1 is SGHDN and CDR2 is FVKESK in the germline V gene. CDR3 in DNA: TGTGCCAGCAGCCGGGGAAGCAACACTGAAGCTTTCTTT. This codes for CASSRGSNTEAFF.